One T cell receptor (beta chain) is described in this entry. Its antigen remains unknown. These data originate in a study of CD4 T cells in relation to SARS-CoV-2 and coronaviruses. The unexposed donors gave CD4+ T cells in about 2011-2019, prior to COVID-19. Isolation of CD4+ T cells took place after less than 11 days in culture. Method: immunoSEQ multiplex PCR; TCRdb's copy keeps in-frame clones and lacks some. Of 15,000 to 20,000 clones listed, around 81% are singletons. Germline V gene sequence: CDR1 SQVTM, CDR2 ANQGSEA. Trimming took 7 bases from V and 9 from J; bases not matched to a gene: 5. This CDR3 spans 10 amino acids.

The sequence was collected from a human donor in good health. The chain couples TRBV29-1 to TRBJ1-1; 7 bases match TRBD1. The specimen sequenced was CD4+ T cells from PBMCs, cultured in vitro. CDR3 protein: CSGRQGQAFF. CDR3 in DNA: TGCAGCGGGAGACAGGGTCAAGCTTTCTTT.